This TCR beta chain was observed in a study of T-cell reconstitution after alpha-beta-depleted transplantation in children. In its sample, this clonotype was seen a few times. Germline CDR1 and CDR2: KGHSH and LQKENI. V was clipped by 3 bases and J by 2 bases, with 10 bases between them. The CDR3 sequence is 14 residues long. For TCRbeta, the library was prepared with unique molecular identifiers. TCRdb ran MiXCR on the PCR reads and lists one entry per CDR3 protein. The sample lists about 490,000 distinct CDR3 sequences, roughly 10% seen once, with roughly 2.1% in the top ten. The chain joins TRBV18 to TRBJ1-2, with D uncertain. Sample: PBMCs, taken before TCRalphabeta/CD19-depleted stem cell transplant. This TCR came from a child between 2 and 9 years old with inherited bone marrow failure, due to receive a stem cell transplant. CDR3 protein: CASSPLTVNYGYTF. The CDR3 nucleotides are TGTGCCAGCTCACCGCTCACAGTAAACTATGGCTACACCTTC.